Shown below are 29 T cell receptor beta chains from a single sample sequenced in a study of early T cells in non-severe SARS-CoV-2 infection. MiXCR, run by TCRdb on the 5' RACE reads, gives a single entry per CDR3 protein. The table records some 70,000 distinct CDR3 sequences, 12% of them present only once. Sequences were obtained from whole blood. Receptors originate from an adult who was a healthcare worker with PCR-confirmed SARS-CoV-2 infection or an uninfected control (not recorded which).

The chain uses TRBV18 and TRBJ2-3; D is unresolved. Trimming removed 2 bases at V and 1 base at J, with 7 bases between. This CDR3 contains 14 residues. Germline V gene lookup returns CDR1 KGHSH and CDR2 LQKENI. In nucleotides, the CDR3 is TGTGCCAGCTCACCAGAAGTACGCACAGATACGCAGTATTTT. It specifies CASSPEVRTDTQYF.

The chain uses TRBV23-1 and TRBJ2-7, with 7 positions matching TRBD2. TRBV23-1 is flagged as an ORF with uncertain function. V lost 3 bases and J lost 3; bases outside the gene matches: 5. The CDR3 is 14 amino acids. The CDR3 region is CASSQAGVYYEQYF. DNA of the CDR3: TGCGCCAGCAGTCAGGCGGGAGTCTACTACGAGCAGTACTTC.

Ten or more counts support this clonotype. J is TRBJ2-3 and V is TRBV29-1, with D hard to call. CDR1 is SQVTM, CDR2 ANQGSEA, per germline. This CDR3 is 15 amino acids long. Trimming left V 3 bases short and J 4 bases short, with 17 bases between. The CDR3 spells CSVEGIGALADTQYF. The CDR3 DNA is TGCAGCGTTGAGGGGATAGGAGCATTGGCAGATACGCAGTATTTT.

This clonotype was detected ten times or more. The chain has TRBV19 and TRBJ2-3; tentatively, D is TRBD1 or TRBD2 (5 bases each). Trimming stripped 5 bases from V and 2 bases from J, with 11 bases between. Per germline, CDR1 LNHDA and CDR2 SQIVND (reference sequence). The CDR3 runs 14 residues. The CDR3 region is CASSPWDLTDTQYF. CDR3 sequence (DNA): TGTGCCAGTAGTCCGTGGGACCTCACAGATACGCAGTATTTT.

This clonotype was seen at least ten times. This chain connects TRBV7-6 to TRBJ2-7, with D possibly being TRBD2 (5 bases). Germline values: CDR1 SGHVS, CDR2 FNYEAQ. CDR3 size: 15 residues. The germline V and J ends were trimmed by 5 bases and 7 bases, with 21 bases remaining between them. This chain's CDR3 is CASSPDRGELHEQYF. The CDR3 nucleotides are TGTGCCAGCAGCCCCGACCGGGGTGAGTTACATGAGCAGTACTTC.

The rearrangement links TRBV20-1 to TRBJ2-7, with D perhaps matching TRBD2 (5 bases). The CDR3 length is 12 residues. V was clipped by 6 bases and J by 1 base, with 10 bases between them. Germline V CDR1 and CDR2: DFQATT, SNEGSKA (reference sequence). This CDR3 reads CSARTASYEQYF. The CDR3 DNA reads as TGCAGTGCCAGGACTGCTTCCTACGAGCAGTACTTC.

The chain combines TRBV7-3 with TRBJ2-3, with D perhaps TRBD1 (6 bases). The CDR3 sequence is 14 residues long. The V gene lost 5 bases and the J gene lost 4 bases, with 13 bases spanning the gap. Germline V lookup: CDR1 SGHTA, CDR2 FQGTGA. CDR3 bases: TGTGCCAGCAGCCTAGCACAGGGCGCAGATACGCAGTATTTT. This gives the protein CASSLAQGADTQYF.

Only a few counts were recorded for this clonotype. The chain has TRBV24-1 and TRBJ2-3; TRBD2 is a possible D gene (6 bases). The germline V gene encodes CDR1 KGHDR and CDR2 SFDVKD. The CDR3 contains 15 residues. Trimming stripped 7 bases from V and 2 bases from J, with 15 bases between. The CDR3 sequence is CATSPPAGFTDTQYF. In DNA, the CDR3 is TGTGCCACCAGCCCCCCGGCGGGGTTCACAGATACGCAGTATTTT.

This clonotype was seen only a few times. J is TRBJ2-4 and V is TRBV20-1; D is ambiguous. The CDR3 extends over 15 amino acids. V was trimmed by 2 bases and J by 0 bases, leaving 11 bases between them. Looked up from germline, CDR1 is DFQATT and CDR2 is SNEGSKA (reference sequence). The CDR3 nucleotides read TGCAGTGCTAGAATTGCTTCCTTAGCCAAAAACATTCAGTACTTC. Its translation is CSARIASLAKNIQYF.

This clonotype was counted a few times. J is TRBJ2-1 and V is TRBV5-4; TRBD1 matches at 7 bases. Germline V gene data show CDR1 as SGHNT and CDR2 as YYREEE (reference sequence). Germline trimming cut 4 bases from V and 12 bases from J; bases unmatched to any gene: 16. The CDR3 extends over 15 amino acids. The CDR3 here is CASSPRTGDTLWQFF. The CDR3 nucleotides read TGTGCCAGCAGCCCGCGGACAGGAGACACCCTCTGGCAGTTCTTC.

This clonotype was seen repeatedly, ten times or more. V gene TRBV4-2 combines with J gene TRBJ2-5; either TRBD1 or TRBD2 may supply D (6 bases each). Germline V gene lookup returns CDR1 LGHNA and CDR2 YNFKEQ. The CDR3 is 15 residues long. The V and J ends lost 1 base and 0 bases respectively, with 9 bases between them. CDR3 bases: TGTGCCAGCAGCCAAGGAAGGGGGGACCAAGAGACCCAGTACTTC. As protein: CASSQGRGDQETQYF.

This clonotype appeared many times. CDR3 DNA sequence: TGTGCCAGCGGGCGACTAGCGGGCCCCTACGAGCAGTACTTC. This encodes CASGRLAGPYEQYF. The chain combines TRBV3-1 with TRBJ2-7, with 10 bases fitting TRBD2. Germline assignment: CDR1 LGHDT and CDR2 YNNKEL (reference sequence). The V gene end was trimmed by 8 bases and the J gene end by 2 bases; junction bases not matched to a gene: 6. CDR3 length equals 14 residues.

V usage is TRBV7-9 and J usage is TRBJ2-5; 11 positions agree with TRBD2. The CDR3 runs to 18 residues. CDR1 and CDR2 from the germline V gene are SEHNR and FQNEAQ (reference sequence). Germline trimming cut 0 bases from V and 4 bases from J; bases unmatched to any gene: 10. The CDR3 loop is CASSLAVRTSGSGETQYF. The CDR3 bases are TGTGCCAGCAGCTTAGCAGTACGAACTAGCGGGAGCGGAGAGACCCAGTACTTC.

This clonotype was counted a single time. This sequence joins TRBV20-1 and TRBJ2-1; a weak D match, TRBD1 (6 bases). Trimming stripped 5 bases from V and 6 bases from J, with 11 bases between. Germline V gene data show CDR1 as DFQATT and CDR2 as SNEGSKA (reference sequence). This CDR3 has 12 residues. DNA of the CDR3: TGCAGTGCTCCCCGACAGGTCAATGAGCAGTTCTTC. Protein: CSAPRQVNEQFF.

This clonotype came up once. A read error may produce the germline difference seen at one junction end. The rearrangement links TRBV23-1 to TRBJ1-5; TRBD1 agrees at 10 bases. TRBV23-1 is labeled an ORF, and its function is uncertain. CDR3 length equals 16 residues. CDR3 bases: TGCGCCAACAGTCGGGACAGGGGACCTAGCAATCAGCCCCAGCATTTT. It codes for CANSRDRGPSNQPQHF.

The CDR3 protein is CASSPPGTYEQYF. The CDR3 region has the DNA TGTGCCAGCAGCCCCCCGGGGACCTACGAGCAGTACTTC. The chain has TRBV7-2 and TRBJ2-7; perhaps TRBD2 as D (5 bases). V lost 5 bases to trimming and J lost 2 bases, with 10 bases between them. This CDR3 spans 13 amino acids. Germline V gives CDR1 SGHTA, CDR2 FQGNSA.

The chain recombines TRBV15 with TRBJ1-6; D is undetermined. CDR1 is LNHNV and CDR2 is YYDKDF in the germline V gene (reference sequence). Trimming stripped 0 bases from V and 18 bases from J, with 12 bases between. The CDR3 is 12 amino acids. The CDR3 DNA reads TGTGCCACCAGCAGAGATCAAGAAGTTCCCCACTTT. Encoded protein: CATSRDQEVPHF.

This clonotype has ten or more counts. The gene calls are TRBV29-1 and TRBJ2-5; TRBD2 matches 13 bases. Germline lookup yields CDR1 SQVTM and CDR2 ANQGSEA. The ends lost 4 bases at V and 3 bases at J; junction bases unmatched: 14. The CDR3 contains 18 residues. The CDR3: CSVGGTSGTPDLKETQYF. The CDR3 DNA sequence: TGCAGCGTTGGGGGGACTAGCGGGACTCCAGACCTAAAAGAGACCCAGTACTTC. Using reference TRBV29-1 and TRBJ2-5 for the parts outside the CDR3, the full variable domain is SAVISQKPSRDICQRGTSLTIQCQVDSQVTMMFWYRQQPGQSLTLIATANQGSEATYESGFVIDKFPISRPNLTFSTLTVSNMSPEDSSIYLCSVGGTSGTPDLKETQYFGPGTRLLVL.

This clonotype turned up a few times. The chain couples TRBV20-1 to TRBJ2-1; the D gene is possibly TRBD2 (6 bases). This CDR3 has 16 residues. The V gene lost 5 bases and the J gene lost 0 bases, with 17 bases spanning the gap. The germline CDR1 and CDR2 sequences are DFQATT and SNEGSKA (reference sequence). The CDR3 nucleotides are TGCAGTGCTGCCTCGGCGGAGGGTAGCTCCTACAATGAGCAGTTCTTC. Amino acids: CSAASAEGSSYNEQFF.

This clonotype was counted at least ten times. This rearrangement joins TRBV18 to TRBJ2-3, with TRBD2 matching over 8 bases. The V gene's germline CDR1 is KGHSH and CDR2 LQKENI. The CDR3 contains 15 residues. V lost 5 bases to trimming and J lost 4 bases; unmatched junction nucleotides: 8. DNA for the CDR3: TGTGCCAGCTCAAAGACGGGAGGGCCAGCAGATACGCAGTATTTT. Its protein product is CASSKTGGPADTQYF.

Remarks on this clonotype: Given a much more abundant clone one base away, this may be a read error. As DNA, the CDR3 is TGTGCCAGCAGCACCAGCACCGGGGAGCTGCTTTTT. It is translated as CASSTSTGELLF. V gene TRBV9 combines with J gene TRBJ2-2, with D perhaps matching TRBD2 (5 bases). CDR1 and CDR2 from the germline V gene are SGDLS and YYNGEE. This CDR3 spans 12 amino acids.

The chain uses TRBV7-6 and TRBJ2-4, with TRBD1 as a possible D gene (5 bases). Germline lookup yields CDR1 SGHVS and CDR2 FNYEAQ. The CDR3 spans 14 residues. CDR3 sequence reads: CGVQANLAKNIQYF. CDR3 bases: TGTGGAGTACAGGCAAACCTAGCCAAAAACATTCAGTACTTC.

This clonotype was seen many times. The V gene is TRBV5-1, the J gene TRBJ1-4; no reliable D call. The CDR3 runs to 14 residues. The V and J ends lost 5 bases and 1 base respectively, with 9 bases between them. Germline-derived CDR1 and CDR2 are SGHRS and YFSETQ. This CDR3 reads CASRTGGTNEKLFF. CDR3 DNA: TGCGCCAGCAGGACCGGTGGAACTAATGAAAAACTGTTTTTT. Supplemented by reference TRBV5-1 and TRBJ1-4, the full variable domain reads KAGVTQTPRYLIKTRGQQVTLSCSPISGHRSVSWYQQTPGQGLQFLFEYFSETQRNKGNFPGRFSGRQFSNSRSEMNVSTLELGDSALYLCASRTGGTNEKLFFGSGTQLSVL.

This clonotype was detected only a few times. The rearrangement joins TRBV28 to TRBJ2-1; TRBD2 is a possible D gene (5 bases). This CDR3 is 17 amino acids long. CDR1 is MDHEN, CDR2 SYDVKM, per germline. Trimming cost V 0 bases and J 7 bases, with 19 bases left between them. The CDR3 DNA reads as TGTGCCAGCAGTTTATGGACCATAGAGGGAGATAGGAATGAGCAGTTCTTC. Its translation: CASSLWTIEGDRNEQFF.

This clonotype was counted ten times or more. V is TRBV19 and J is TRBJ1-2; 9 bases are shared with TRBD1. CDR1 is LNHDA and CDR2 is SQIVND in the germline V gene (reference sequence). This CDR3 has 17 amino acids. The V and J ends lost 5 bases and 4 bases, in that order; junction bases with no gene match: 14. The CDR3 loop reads CASSPTDRGKVGYGYTF. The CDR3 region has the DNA TGTGCCAGTAGTCCAACGGACAGGGGAAAGGTCGGCTATGGCTACACCTTC.

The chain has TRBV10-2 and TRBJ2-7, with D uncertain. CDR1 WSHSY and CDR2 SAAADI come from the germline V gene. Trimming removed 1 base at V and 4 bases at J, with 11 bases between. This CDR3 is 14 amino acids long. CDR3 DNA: TGCGCCAGCAGTGAGTGGCAGTTTTGGTACGAGCAGTACTTC. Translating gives CASSEWQFWYEQYF.

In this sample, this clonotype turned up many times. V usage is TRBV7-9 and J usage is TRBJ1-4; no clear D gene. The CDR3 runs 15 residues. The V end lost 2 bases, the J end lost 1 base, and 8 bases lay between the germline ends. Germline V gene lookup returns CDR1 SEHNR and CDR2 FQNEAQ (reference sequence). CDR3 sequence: CASSLWGITNEKLFF. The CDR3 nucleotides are TGTGCCAGCAGCTTATGGGGTATAACTAATGAAAAACTGTTTTTT.

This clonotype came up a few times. CDR3 amino acids: CASNPSGSSYNEQFF. The CDR3 nucleotides are TGTGCCAGCAACCCTAGCGGGAGTAGTTACAATGAGCAGTTCTTC. This chain joins TRBV7-2 and TRBJ2-1; 10 positions match TRBD2. Per germline, CDR1 SGHTA and CDR2 FQGNSA. The CDR3 is made up of 15 amino acids. The junction had 7 bases not matched to a gene; V was cut back by 7 bases and J by 4 bases.

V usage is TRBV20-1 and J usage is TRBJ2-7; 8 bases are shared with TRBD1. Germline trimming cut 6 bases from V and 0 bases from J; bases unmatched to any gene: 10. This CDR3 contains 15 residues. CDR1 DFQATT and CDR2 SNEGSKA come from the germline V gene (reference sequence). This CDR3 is CSAEPLGTGSYEQYF. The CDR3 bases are TGCAGTGCCGAACCCCTAGGGACAGGCTCCTACGAGCAGTACTTC.